This TCR beta chain was found in a study of T cell responses to AZD1222 COVID-19 vaccine. Study-level points and caveats: Only a handful of AZD1222 recipients, several in all, had baseline seropositivity. The CD4 TCRs associated with vaccination extended across spike and predominated at 160-218 and 743-854. Targeting of unmutated variant regions was reportedly seen in nearly half of spike-specific TCRs.

Germline assignment: CDR1 SEHNR and CDR2 FQNEAQ (reference sequence). This CDR3 spans 14 amino acids. With respect to this clone: The antigen remains undetermined. Mismatch with germline at one junction end may stem from a read error.

Assay used: immunoSEQ multiplex PCR; TCRdb lists only in-frame clones, some missing. This table has 110,000 to 150,000 clones, around 89% appearing once. The J gene is TRBJ1-2, the V gene TRBV7-9; tentatively, D is TRBD1 (5 bases). The TCR was taken from an adult who received the AZD1222 COVID-19 vaccine. The sample in question was peripheral blood, obtained 28 days after the second AZD1222 dose. The CDR3 spells CASSLGSRDAQVVF. CDR3 sequence (DNA): TGTGCCAGCAGCTTAGGGTCTCGGGACGCTCAAGTCGTCTTC.